The clone carrying this T cell receptor (beta chain) occurred a few times. This specimen comes from a study of naive and memory T cell subsets. Trimming took 3 bases from V and 4 from J, leaving 6 bases between them. This CDR3 is built from 12 residues. The beta constant-region primer was an equimolar mix of two oligonucleotides covering TRBC1 and TRBC2. A 12-nucleotide UMI and the SP2 primer were added to the cDNA 3' end by oligonucleotide ligation. One entry per CDR3 protein, called by TCRdb with MiXCR from the UMI-ligation and nested PCR reads. The table lists over 20,000 distinct CDR3 sequences, 9.5% to 12% of them singletons.

This clonotype originated in a human donor in good health. What was sequenced was central memory CD8+ T cells from blood. The J gene is TRBJ1-1, the V gene TRBV12-3 or TRBV12-4; D unclear. The CDR3 region is CASSFDGTEAFF. The CDR3 DNA reads as TGTGCCAGCAGTTTCGACGGCACTGAAGCTTTCTTT.